This record looks at one TCR beta chain sequence and its context. Its antigen is unknown. The entry originates in a study of cytomegalovirus exposure and HLA in healthy donors. Overall study findings and caveats: Cytomegalovirus-associated TCR beta chains were listed, numbering 150 to 200. The later analysis indicated that the majority of CMV-associated TCR beta chains appeared HLA-restricted. Researchers reportedly found TCR beta sequences accurately predicted most subjects' HLA-A and HLA-B alleles. An ancestry cluster, one associated with Asian ancestry, reportedly showed fewer N-insertions than the approximately 660-donor mean in a later analysis.

The study ran its PCR with 60 Vbeta and 13 Jbeta primers. Assay: immunoSEQ multiplex PCR; the TCRdb copy retains only in-frame clones and omits some. The table includes under 150,000 clones, 80% detected once. This CDR3 has 14 residues. Trimming took 0 bases from V and 3 from J, leaving 9 bases between them. CDR1 is SGHDT, CDR2 YYEEEE, per germline. The origin of this receptor is a man aged 50-60 years in good health and CMV-seronegative. The sample taken for sequencing was PBMCs. The chain combines TRBV5-6 with TRBJ1-2; D is uncertain. The CDR3 DNA is TGTGCCAGCAGCTTGGGTCTGAGCTACTATGGCTACACCTTC. Protein sequence: CASSLGLSYYGYTF.